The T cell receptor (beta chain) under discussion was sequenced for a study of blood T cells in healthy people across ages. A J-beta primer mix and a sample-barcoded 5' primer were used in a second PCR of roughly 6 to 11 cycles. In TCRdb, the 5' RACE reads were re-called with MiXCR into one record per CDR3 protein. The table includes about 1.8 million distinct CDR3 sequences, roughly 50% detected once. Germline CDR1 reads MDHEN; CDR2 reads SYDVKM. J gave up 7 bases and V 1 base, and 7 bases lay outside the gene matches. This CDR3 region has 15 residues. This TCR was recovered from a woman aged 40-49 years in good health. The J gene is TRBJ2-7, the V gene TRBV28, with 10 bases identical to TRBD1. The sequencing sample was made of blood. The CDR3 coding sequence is TGTGCCAGCAGTTTATTGGGGGACAGGGGTTTTGAGCAGTACTTC. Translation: CASSLLGDRGFEQYF.